The 20 T cell receptor beta chains listed next were all sequenced from one sample in a study of blood T cell repertoires in COVID-19. The assay was immunoSEQ multiplex PCR, and TCRdb's table has in-frame clones only and misses some. Among around 250,000 clones, around four fifths were seen once, and the ten largest hold around 8.1%. Sequencing was performed on peripheral blood. Every receptor here comes from a man aged 35 to 55 with active or convalescent COVID-19.

This clone has only one observation. The J gene is TRBJ2-7, the V gene TRBV3-1 (or the pseudogene TRBV3-2); weak D call: TRBD1 (6 bases). The CDR3 is 14 residues long. V was trimmed by 0 bases and J by 4 bases, leaving 10 bases between them. Looked up from germline, CDR1 is LGHDT and CDR2 is YNNKEL (reference sequence). The chain's CDR3 is CASSQDSGEYEQYF. In DNA form, the CDR3 reads TGTGCCAGCAGCCAAGATTCAGGGGAGTACGAGCAGTACTTC.

This rearrangement joins TRBV3-1 (or the pseudogene TRBV3-2) to TRBJ1-5, with D possibly matching TRBD1 (5 bases). The CDR3 is 14 amino acids. Per the germline V gene, CDR1 is LGHDT and CDR2 is YNNKEL (reference sequence). V was clipped by 8 bases and J by 0 bases, with 11 bases between them. DNA for the CDR3: TGTGCCAGCGGGGGGTCTTATAGCAATCAGCCCCAGCATTTT. Translation: CASGGSYSNQPQHF.

The chain employs TRBV28 and TRBJ1-2; the D gene is possibly TRBD1 (5 bases). Germline V gene data show CDR1 as MDHEN and CDR2 as SYDVKM. Between the trimmed V and J ends, which lost 3 bases and 7 bases, there was a span of 6 bases. The CDR3 is 11 amino acids. Written as DNA, the CDR3 is TGTGCCAGCAGTTTTCAGGGTGGCTACACCTTC. Translation: CASSFQGGYTF.

V and J are TRBV3-1 (or the pseudogene TRBV3-2) and TRBJ1-4; D unresolved. CDR3 length: 15 residues. CDR1 and CDR2 (germline): LGHDT, YNNKEL (reference sequence). Trimming pared 0 bases from V and 0 bases from J, leaving 5 bases between. CDR3 DNA sequence: TGTGCCAGCAGCCAAGAAATCGCAACTAATGAAAAACTGTTTTTT. Translating gives CASSQEIATNEKLFF.

This rearrangement joins TRBV28 to TRBJ1-5, with D unclear. Trimming removed 6 bases from V and 7 bases from J, with 19 bases in between. CDR3 length: 15 amino acids. Germline V CDR1 and CDR2: MDHEN, SYDVKM. The CDR3 DNA is TGTGCCAGCAGCCTCGAGGAGAAGGATGGGCAGCCCCAGCATTTT. This gives the protein CASSLEEKDGQPQHF.

This chain joins TRBV10-3 and TRBJ2-7; TRBD2 agrees at 14 bases. Germline V gene data show CDR1 as ENHRY and CDR2 as SYGVKD. With 2 bases clipped from V and 2 bases from J, the junction kept 8 bases outside the gene matches. The CDR3 loop spans 18 amino acids. The CDR3 region is CAISEPLGTSGGTYEQYF. The CDR3 nucleotides are TGTGCCATCAGTGAGCCACTCGGGACTAGCGGGGGAACCTACGAGCAGTACTTC.

About this clone: Other DNA variants within this sample encode the same CDR3. This sequence joins TRBV9 and TRBJ1-6; 8 positions agree with TRBD1. Germline V gene sequence: CDR1 SGDLS, CDR2 YYNGEE. This CDR3 has 15 amino acids. The V and J ends lost 2 bases and 7 bases, in that order; junction bases with no gene match: 5. This CDR3 reads CASSVADRVNSPLHF. The CDR3 coding sequence is TGTGCCAGCAGCGTTGCGGACAGGGTAAATTCACCCCTCCACTTT. The variable domain in full, with the rest retrieved from reference TRBV9 and TRBJ1-6, is DSGVTQTPKHLITATGQRVTLRCSPRSGDLSVYWYQQSLDQGLQFLIQYYNGEERAKGNILERFSAQQFPDLHSELNLSSLELGDSALYFCASSVADRVNSPLHFGNGTRLTVT.

This clone was recorded only once. J is TRBJ2-3 and V is TRBV6-2 or TRBV6-3; 10 bases fit TRBD1. The junction had 10 bases not matched to a gene; V was cut back by 6 bases and J by 4 bases. Germline CDR1 is MNHEY and CDR2 is SVGEGT. This CDR3 region has 16 residues. CDR3 protein: CASSPTTGGEADTQYF. The CDR3 DNA reads TGTGCCAGCAGCCCTACGACAGGGGGCGAGGCAGATACGCAGTATTTT.

This clone was found once. DNA of the CDR3: TGTGCCAGCAGTTACGAAGCGCTACAGGGAGAGACCCAGTACTTC. Its protein is CASSYEALQGETQYF. The chain carries TRBV6-5 and TRBJ2-5; the D gene is possibly TRBD1 (6 bases). Germline V gene sequence: CDR1 MNHEY, CDR2 SVGAGI. CDR3 length equals 15 residues. The V gene lost 2 bases and the J gene lost 4 bases, with 14 bases spanning the gap.

The V gene is TRBV6-5, the J gene TRBJ2-5; maybe TRBD1 (5 bases). Germline assignment: CDR1 MNHEY and CDR2 SVGAGI. The CDR3 covers 15 residues. Trimming cost V 6 bases and J 5 bases, with 19 bases left between them. Written as DNA, the CDR3 is TGTGCCAGCAGGTCGCCAGGGAAGATTAAGGAGACCCAGTACTTC. Its translation: CASRSPGKIKETQYF.

This sequence joins TRBV30 and TRBJ1-1; 7 bases match TRBD1. The CDR3 contains 14 residues. V was pared by 4 bases and J by 3 bases, with 8 bases of the junction left unmatched. Germline V gene lookup returns CDR1 GTSNPN and CDR2 SVGIG (reference sequence). DNA of the CDR3: TGTGCCTGGACAAGACAGGGTTCGGACACTGAAGCTTTCTTT. Translated: CAWTRQGSDTEAFF.

The rearrangement links TRBV27 to TRBJ2-5; D is undetermined. The length of the CDR3 is 13 residues. In germline, CDR1 is MNHEY, CDR2 SMNVEV (reference sequence). Trimming removed 6 bases at V and 0 bases at J, with 8 bases between. The CDR3 nucleotides are TGTGCCAGCAGCCGAAGCTACCAAGAGACCCAGTACTTC. Residues: CASSRSYQETQYF.

The chain uses TRBV19 and TRBJ1-4; 7 nucleotides match TRBD1. This CDR3 is built from 14 residues. The V gene end was trimmed by 4 bases and the J gene end by 5 bases; junction bases not matched to a gene: 4. CDR1 is LNHDA, CDR2 SQIVND, per germline (reference sequence). As DNA, the CDR3 is TGTGCCAGTAGTAATGGGGACAGCAATGAAAAACTGTTTTTT. Translating it yields CASSNGDSNEKLFF.

The sample holds a few counts of this clone. The V and J genes are TRBV5-1 and TRBJ1-1; TRBD1 agrees at 9 bases. Trimming at V came to 4 bases and at J to 3 bases, leaving 7 bases not matched to a gene. This CDR3 region has 15 residues. CDR1 is SGHRS and CDR2 is YFSETQ in the germline V gene. This chain's CDR3 is CASSATTGGDTEAFF. CDR3 DNA sequence: TGCGCCAGCAGCGCCACCACAGGGGGCGACACTGAAGCTTTCTTT.

The chain uses TRBV6-5 and TRBJ1-2; a weak D match, TRBD1 (6 bases). CDR1 and CDR2 (germline): MNHEY, SVGAGI. The CDR3 length is 15 residues. V lost 2 bases and J lost 4, with 14 bases in between. CDR3 DNA: TGTGCCAGCAGTTACGGGACATTGGGGTCCTATGGCTACACCTTC. Its translation: CASSYGTLGSYGYTF.

This clone was counted once. The gene calls are TRBV30 and TRBJ2-1; a possible D gene is TRBD2 (5 bases). The V and J ends lost 4 bases and 10 bases respectively, with 11 bases between them. Germline-derived CDR1 and CDR2 are GTSNPN and SVGIG (reference sequence). The CDR3 spans 11 residues. The CDR3 sequence is CAWIYSGEQFF. The CDR3 DNA follows: TGTGCCTGGATCTACTCGGGAGAGCAGTTCTTC. Full variable domain (missing parts from reference TRBV30 and TRBJ2-1): SQTIHQWPATLVQPVGSPLSLECTVEGTSNPNLYWYRQAAGRGLQLLFYSVGIGQISSEVPQNLSASRPQDRQFILSSKKLLLSDSGFYLCAWIYSGEQFFGPGTRLTVL.

This chain joins TRBV5-4 and TRBJ2-3; 8 bases are a match to TRBD2. Germline CDR1 SGHNT, CDR2 YYREEE (reference sequence). There are 16 residues in the CDR3. The ends lost 0 bases at V and 3 bases at J; junction bases unmatched: 6. The CDR3 region is CASSLAGGGRTDTQYF. The CDR3 coding sequence is TGTGCCAGCAGCTTGGCCGGCGGGGGGAGAACAGATACGCAGTATTTT.

The chain is built from TRBV29-1 and TRBJ1-1, with no clear D. CDR1 is SQVTM and CDR2 is ANQGSEA in the germline V gene. CDR3 length: 13 residues. Trimming took 5 bases from V and 1 from J, leaving 11 bases between them. Here the CDR3 reads CSVSGRENTEAFF. In nucleotides, the CDR3 is TGCAGCGTTAGTGGACGGGAGAACACTGAAGCTTTCTTT.

The chain carries TRBV4-1 and TRBJ2-1, with 7 bases aligning to TRBD2. V dropped 3 bases and J dropped 8; count of bases not matched to a gene: 10. Germline V CDR1 and CDR2: MGHRA, YSYEKL. CDR3 size: 15 residues. As DNA, the CDR3 is TGCGCCAGCAGCCATCCCGGGACTAATGTTGATGAGCAGTTCTTC. It encodes CASSHPGTNVDEQFF.

The genes are TRBV18 and TRBJ2-7; TRBD2 matches at 11 bases. With 2 bases clipped from V and 6 bases from J, the junction kept 3 bases outside the gene matches. The CDR3 extends over 14 amino acids. CDR1 is KGHSH and CDR2 is LQKENI in the germline V gene. CDR3 protein: CASSPALAGGEQYF. In DNA, the CDR3 is TGTGCCAGCTCACCAGCCCTAGCGGGAGGCGAGCAGTACTTC.